This TCR beta chain was profiled in a study of T-cell reconstitution after alpha-beta-depleted transplantation in children. J lost 6 bases, V lost 6 bases, and 8 bases had no gene match. Germline V gene sequence: CDR1 ENHRY, CDR2 SYGVKD. The CDR3 is 15 amino acids. Construction of the TCRbeta library involved unique molecular identifiers. MiXCR, run by TCRdb on the PCR reads, gives a single entry per CDR3 protein. The sample includes a few hundred thousand distinct CDR3 sequences, 12% of them seen just once. This rearrangement joins TRBV10-3 to TRBJ1-3; 10 bases are shared with TRBD1. The TCR comes from a human donor who donated a stem cell graft to a child with combined immunodeficiency. Sequencing was performed on PBMCs from the stem cell graft donor, taken from the stem cell graft. The CDR3 region is CAISLLTGGENTIYF. The CDR3, as DNA: TGTGCCATCAGCCTCCTGACAGGGGGCGAAAACACCATATATTTT.